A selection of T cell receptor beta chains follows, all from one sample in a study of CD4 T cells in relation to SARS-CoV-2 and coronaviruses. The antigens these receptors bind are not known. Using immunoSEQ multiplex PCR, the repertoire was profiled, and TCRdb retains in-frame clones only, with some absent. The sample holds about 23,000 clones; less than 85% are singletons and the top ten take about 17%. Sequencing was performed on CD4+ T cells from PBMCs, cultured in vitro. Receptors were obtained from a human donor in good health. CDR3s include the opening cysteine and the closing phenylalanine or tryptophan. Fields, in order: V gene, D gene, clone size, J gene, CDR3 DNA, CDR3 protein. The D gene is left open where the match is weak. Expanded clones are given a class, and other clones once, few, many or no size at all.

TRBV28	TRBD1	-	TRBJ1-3	TGTGCCAGTCGCAGGGGGCTTGGAAACACCATATATTTT	CASRRGLGNTIYF
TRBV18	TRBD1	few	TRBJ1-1	TGTGCCAGCTCACCGGGACAGGGGGTAGCTGAAGCTTTCTTT	CASSPGQGVAEAFF
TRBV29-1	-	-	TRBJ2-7	TGCAGCGTCCTAGGGGATGAGAACTACGAGCAGTACTTC	CSVLGDENYEQYF
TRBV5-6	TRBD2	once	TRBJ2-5	TGTGCCAGCAGCTTTAGCGGGAGCTGGGAGACCCAGTACTTC	CASSFSGSWETQYF
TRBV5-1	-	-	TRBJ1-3	TGCGCCAGCAGCTTCGACGGAGTCTCTGGAAACACCATATATTTT	CASSFDGVSGNTIYF
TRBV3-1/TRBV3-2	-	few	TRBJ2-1	TGTGCCAGCAGCCAGGCTCGGGGGAGTTCCTACAATGAGCAGTTCTTC	CASSQARGSSYNEQFF
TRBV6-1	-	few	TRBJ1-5	TGTGCCAGCAGTGAAGCTGTGCAGGGGCGGTTAGTAAGCAATCAGCCCCAGCATTTT	CASSEAVQGRLVSNQPQHF
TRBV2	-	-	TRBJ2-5	TGTGCCAGCAGTCGACTAACCCAAGAGACCCAGTACTTC	CASSRLTQETQYF
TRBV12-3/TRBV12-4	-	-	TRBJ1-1	TGTGCCAGCAGTTTAAATGGACGAGCTGAAGCTTTCTTT	CASSLNGRAEAFF
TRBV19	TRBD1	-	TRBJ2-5	TGTGCCAGTACCTCAGATGGGACAGGGGTATTTCGGGAAGAGACCCAGTACTTC	CASTSDGTGVFREETQYF
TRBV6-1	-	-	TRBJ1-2	TGTGCCAGCAGTGAAGGGGACATTGCTAACTATGGCTACACCTTC	CASSEGDIANYGYTF
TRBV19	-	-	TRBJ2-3	TGTGCCAGTACCAAGAACTACTTTGCAGATACGCAGTATTTT	CASTKNYFADTQYF
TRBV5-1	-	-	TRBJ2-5	TGCGCCAGCAGCTTGGGACAGGCGGGCGGAGAGACCCAGTACTTC	CASSLGQAGGETQYF
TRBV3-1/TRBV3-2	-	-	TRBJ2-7	TGTGCCAGCAGCCGGGGGAACTACGAGCAGTACTTC	CASSRGNYEQYF
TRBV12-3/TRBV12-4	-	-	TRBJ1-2	TGTGCCAGCAGTTTAAGGGGAGGGTACACCTTC	CASSLRGGYTF
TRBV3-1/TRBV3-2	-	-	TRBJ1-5	TGTGCCAGCAGCCAGGAGGGTGTCCATCAGCCCCAGCATTTT	CASSQEGVHQPQHF
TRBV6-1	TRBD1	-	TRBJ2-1	TGTGCCAGCAGTGGGAAAACGGGACAGGGGACAGGTGAGCAGTTCTTC	CASSGKTGQGTGEQFF
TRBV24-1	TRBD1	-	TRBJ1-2	TGTGCCACGCAGAAGGGGGCGACGCATGGCTACACCTTC	CATQKGATHGYTF
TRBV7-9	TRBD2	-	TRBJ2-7	TGTGCCAGCAGCTTATGGGAGGGGAAGGACGAGCAGTACTTC	CASSLWEGKDEQYF
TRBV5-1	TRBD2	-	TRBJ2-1	TGCGCCAGCAGCTCAACCGGGACTAGCGGGAGGTGGGAGCAGTTCTTC	CASSSTGTSGRWEQFF
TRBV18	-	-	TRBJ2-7	TGTGCCAGCTCACCACGGAGTAACTCCTACGAGCAGTACTTC	CASSPRSNSYEQYF
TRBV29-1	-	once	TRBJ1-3	TGCAGCGTTGAAGGGACTGGGACCATATATTTT	CSVEGTGTIYF
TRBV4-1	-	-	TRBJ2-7	TGCGCCAGCAGCCAAGTCGATCTGGTAGCGTTTGGCGAGCAGTACTTC	CASSQVDLVAFGEQYF
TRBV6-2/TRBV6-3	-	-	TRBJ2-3	TGTGCCAGCAGTTACGGGAACCCCCGGGACAATACGCAGTATTTT	CASSYGNPRDNTQYF
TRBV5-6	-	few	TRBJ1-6	TGTGCCAGCAGCTCGAGGGGGAATTCACCCCTCCACTTT	CASSSRGNSPLHF
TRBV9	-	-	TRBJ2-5	TGTGCCAGCAGCGTAGCAGGGGCGAGAGAAGAGACCCAGTACTTC	CASSVAGAREETQYF
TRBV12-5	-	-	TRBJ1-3	TGTGCTAGTGGTTTGGTAGTCAGGGCCGCTGGAAACACCATATATTTT	CASGLVVRAAGNTIYF
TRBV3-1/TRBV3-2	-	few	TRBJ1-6	TGTGCCAGCAGCCACAGGGATTCACCCCTCCACTTT	CASSHRDSPLHF
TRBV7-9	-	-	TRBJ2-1	TGTGCCAGCAGCTTAGGGCTATACAATGAGCAGTTCTTC	CASSLGLYNEQFF
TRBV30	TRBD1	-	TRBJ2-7	TGTGCCTGGAGCCTTGGCGGGACAGGCGCTTACGAGCAGTACTTC	CAWSLGGTGAYEQYF
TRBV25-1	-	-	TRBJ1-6	TGTGCCAGCAGTGAATCTCAGGGGCCAGATAATTCACCCCTCCACTTT	CASSESQGPDNSPLHF
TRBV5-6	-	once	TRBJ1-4	TGTGCCAGCAGCTTGGGGACGTGGGTCGAAAAACTGTTTTTT	CASSLGTWVEKLFF
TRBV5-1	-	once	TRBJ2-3	TGCGCCAGCAGCTTGGATCCCACCGTTATTAGCACAGATACGCAGTATTTT	CASSLDPTVISTDTQYF
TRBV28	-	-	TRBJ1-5	TGTGCCAGCTCACCGAACCCACCCTATAGCAATCAGCCCCAGCATTTT	CASSPNPPYSNQPQHF
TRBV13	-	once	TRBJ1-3	TGTGCCAGCAGCGGCCAGGGTAACAGGAACACCATATATTTT	CASSGQGNRNTIYF
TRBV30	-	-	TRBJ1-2	TGTGCCTGGAGTGTTCGAATAGGGGGAAGTGGCTACACCTTC	CAWSVRIGGSGYTF
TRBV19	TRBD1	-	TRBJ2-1	TGTGCCAGTAGTCCCGAAGACAGGGCCGGAGAGCAGTTCTTC	CASSPEDRAGEQFF
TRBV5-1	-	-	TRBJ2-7	TGCGCCAGCAGCTTGGACGGGAGAGCATCCTACGAGCAGTACTTC	CASSLDGRASYEQYF
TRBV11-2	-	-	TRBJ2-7	TGTGCCAGCAGCTTAGAACTCCCTACCTACGAGCAGTACTTC	CASSLELPTYEQYF
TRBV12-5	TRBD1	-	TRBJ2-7	TGTGCTAGTGGTTTGGAGTTTTTCCGGGGACAGAATTATTACGAGCAGTACTTC	CASGLEFFRGQNYYEQYF
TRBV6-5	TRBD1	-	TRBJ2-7	TGTGCCAGCAGTTACAAACAGGGGTACGAGCAGTACTTC	CASSYKQGYEQYF
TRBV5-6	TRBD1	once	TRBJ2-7	TGTGCCAGCAGCTTACGGACAGGGAGGTACGAGCAGTACTTC	CASSLRTGRYEQYF
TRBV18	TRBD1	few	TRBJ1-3	TGTGCCAGCTCACCCCCGGGACAGAGCTCTGGAAACACCATATATTTT	CASSPPGQSSGNTIYF
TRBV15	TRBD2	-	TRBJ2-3	TGTGCCACCAGCAGAGATATAGCGGGAGGGGATACGCAGTATTTT	CATSRDIAGGDTQYF
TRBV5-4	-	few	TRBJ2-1	TGTGCCAGCAGCTTGTCCGGGGGTGAGCAGTTCTTC	CASSLSGGEQFF
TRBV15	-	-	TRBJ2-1	TGTGCCACCAGCAGTATTACGCCGGGGAAGGGGAATGAGCAGTTCTTC	CATSSITPGKGNEQFF
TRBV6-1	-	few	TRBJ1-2	TGTGCCAGCAGTGACACATTTAATAACTATGGCTACACCTTC	CASSDTFNNYGYTF
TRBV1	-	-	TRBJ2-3	TGCACCAGCAGCCAATCTACTAGAGCGCAGTATTTT	CTSSQSTRAQYF
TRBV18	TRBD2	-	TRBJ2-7	TGTGCCAGCTCACCGGGACTAGCGGGAAAGTTGATTTACGAGCAGTACTTC	CASSPGLAGKLIYEQYF
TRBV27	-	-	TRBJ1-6	TGTGCCAGCAGTTTAGGGGGAACCTATAATTCACCCCTCCACTTT	CASSLGGTYNSPLHF
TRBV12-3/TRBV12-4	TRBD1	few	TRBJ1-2	TGTGCCATCCTATGGACAGGTGGCTACACCTTC	CAILWTGGYTF
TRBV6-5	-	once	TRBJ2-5	TGTGCCACCCGGACCAGGTATCGGGAGACCCAGTACTTC	CATRTRYRETQYF
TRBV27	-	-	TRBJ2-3	TGTGCCAGCAGTTTTGGGTCGGCAGATACGCAGTATTTT	CASSFGSADTQYF
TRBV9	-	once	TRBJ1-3	TGTGCCAGCAGCGTAGTGGACGGCTCTGGAAACACCATATATTTT	CASSVVDGSGNTIYF
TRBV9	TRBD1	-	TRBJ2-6	TGTGCCAGCAGCGGGGAGACAGGGGCATTGGGTACTGGGGCCAACGTCCTGACTTTC	CASSGETGALGTGANVLTF
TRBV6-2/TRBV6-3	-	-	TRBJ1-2	TGTGCCAGCAGTTACCGGGACAAAACTAACTATGGCTACACCTTC	CASSYRDKTNYGYTF
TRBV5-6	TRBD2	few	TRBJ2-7	TGTGCCAGCAGCTTGGAACTAGCGGGAGATGGAGACCTCTACGAGCAGTACTTC	CASSLELAGDGDLYEQYF